This TCR beta chain was sequenced during a study of shared clonotypes between healthy human individuals. This CDR3 contains 19 residues. Germline V gene data show CDR1 as MDHEN and CDR2 as SYDVKM. Deep-level assay runs were performed. The data were produced by immunoSEQ multiplex PCR, yet TCRdb's version contains in-frame clones alone and is incomplete. This sample has around 750,000 clones, with around two thirds found just once. Overall study results and limits: Limited genetic and exposure-history diversity came from having few donors. Sorted-subset sequencing was shown by rarefaction to be incomplete despite large depth. Compared with clonotypes that all four donors shared, non-shared clonotypes had lower generation probabilities.

With respect to this clone: Its antigen is not known.

The sequenced sample consisted of memory CD4+ T cells sorted from blood. Subset here: CD45RA-negative fraction. The V call is TRBV28, the J call TRBJ2-5; D is uncertain. The closer fit of TRBJ2-7 to the DNA end suggests the J call may be wrong. The sequence derives from a woman between 25 and 40 years old in good health. CDR3 protein: CASRITPKAATTDSYEQYF. CDR3 DNA: TGTGCCAGCAGAATTACCCCGAAGGCCGCAACGACCGACTCCTACGAGCAGTACTTC.